This T cell receptor beta chain was captured in a study of spatial heterogeneity in lung cancer. For the study at large: Sequences of the beta chain were consistently detected in greater numbers than alpha-chain sequences. Raw reads showed each unique TCR and UMI combination turning up more than ten times on average.

The time point: sample taken at primary tumor resection. The sequenced material consisted of unsorted whole RNA from tumor, nontumor lung or frozen PBMC. Donation came from some 72 patients with untreated early-stage non-small cell lung cancer. MiXCR, run by TCRdb on the 5' RACE reads, gives a single entry per CDR3 protein. Of over 75,000 distinct CDR3 sequences in the sample, about 20% were seen once. Trimming took 4 bases from V and 4 from J; bases not matched to a gene: 9. CDR1 and CDR2 from the germline V gene are MNHNY and SVGAGI (reference sequence). CDR3 length: 16 residues. The chain carries TRBV6-6 and TRBJ2-5; 10 nucleotides agree with TRBD2. The receptor was isolated from a male donor with early-stage non-small cell lung cancer. The source material was PBMCs, sampled at surgery. CDR3 in amino acids: CASSSGKRGGRETQYF. The CDR3, as DNA: TGTGCCAGCAGTTCCGGGAAGCGGGGGGGCAGAGAGACCCAGTACTTC.